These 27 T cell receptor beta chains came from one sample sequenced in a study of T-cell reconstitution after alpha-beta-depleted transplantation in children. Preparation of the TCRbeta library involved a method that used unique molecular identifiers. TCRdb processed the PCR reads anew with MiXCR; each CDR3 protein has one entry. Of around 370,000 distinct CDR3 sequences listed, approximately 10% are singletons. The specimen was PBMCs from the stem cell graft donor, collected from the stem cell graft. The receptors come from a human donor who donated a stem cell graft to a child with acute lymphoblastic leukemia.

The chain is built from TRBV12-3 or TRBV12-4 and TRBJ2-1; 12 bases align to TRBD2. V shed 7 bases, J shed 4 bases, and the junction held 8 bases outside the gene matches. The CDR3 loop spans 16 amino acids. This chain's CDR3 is CASTLRTSGIYNEQFF. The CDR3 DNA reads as TGTGCCAGCACCCTCAGGACTAGCGGGATTTACAATGAGCAGTTCTTC.

This CDR3 reads CASSPVAGVGTDTQYF. CDR3 DNA: TGTGCCAGCTCACCAGTCGCGGGAGTTGGTACAGATACGCAGTATTTT. The V gene is TRBV18, the J gene TRBJ2-3; 7 bases line up with TRBD2. Germline values: CDR1 KGHSH, CDR2 LQKENI. This CDR3 is built from 16 residues. V gave up 2 bases and J gave up 3 bases; unmatched junction bases: 8.

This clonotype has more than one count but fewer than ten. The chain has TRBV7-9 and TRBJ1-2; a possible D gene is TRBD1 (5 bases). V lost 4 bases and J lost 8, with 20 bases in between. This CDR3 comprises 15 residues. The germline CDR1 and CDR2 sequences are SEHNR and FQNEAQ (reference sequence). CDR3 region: CASSSSRGREEGYTF. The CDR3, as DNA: TGTGCCAGCAGCTCCAGCCGGGGCAGGGAGGAAGGCTACACCTTC.

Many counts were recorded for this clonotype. DNA of the CDR3: TGCGCCAGCAGCTATCTTAAAGACGGGACTAGCGGGAGAATTACCTACGAGCAGTACTTC. It specifies CASSYLKDGTSGRITYEQYF. The chain uses TRBV5-1 and TRBJ2-7; 14 bases line up with TRBD2. J gave up 2 bases and V 3 bases, and 16 bases lay outside the gene matches. The length of the CDR3 is 20 residues. Germline assignment: CDR1 SGHRS and CDR2 YFSETQ.

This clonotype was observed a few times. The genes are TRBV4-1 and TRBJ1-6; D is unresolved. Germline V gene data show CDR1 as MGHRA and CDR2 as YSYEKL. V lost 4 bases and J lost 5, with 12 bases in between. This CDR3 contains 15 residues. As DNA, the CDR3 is TGCGCCAGCAGCCGTTCACAAATCCATAATTCACCCCTCCACTTT. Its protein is CASSRSQIHNSPLHF.

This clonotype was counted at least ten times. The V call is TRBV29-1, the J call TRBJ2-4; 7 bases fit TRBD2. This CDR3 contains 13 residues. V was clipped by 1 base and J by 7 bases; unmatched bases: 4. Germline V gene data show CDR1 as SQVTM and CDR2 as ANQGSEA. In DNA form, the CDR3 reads TGCAGCGTTGAAGTAGCGGGTAGGAACATTCAGTACTTC. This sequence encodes CSVEVAGRNIQYF.

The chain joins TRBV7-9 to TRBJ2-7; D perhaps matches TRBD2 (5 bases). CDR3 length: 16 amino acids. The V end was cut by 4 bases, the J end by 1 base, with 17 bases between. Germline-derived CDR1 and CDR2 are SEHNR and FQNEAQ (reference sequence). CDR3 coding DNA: TGTGCCAGCAGCTCTCCCCCTAGCCGTATTTCCTACGAGCAGTACTTC. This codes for CASSSPPSRISYEQYF.

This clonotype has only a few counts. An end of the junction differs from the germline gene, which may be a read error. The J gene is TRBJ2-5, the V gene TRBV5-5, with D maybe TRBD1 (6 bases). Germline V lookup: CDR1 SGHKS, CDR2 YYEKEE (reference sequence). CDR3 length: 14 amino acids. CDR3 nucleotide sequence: TGTGCCAGCAACTTGGGACAAAGCCAAGAGACCCAGTACTTC. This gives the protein CASNLGQSQETQYF.

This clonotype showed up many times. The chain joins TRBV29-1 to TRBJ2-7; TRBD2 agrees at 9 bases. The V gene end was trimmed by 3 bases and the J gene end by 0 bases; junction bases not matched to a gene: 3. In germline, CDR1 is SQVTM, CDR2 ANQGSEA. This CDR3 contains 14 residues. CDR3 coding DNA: TGCAGCGTTGATAGCGGGGGAATCTCCTACGAGCAGTACTTC. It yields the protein CSVDSGGISYEQYF.

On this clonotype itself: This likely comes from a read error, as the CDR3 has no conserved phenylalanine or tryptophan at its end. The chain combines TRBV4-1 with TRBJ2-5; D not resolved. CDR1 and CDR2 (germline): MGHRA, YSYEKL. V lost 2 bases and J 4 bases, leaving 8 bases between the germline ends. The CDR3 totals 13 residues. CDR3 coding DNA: TGCGCCAGCAGCCAATGGGGTGCAGAGACCCAGTACTTG. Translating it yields CASSQWGAETQYL.

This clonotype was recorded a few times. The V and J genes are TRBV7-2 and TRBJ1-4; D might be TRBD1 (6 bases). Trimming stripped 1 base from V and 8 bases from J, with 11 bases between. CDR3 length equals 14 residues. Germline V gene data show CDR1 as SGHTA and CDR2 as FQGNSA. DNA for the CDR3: TGTGCCAGCAGCTTAGGGGACAACACCGAAAAACTGTTTTTT. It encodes CASSLGDNTEKLFF.

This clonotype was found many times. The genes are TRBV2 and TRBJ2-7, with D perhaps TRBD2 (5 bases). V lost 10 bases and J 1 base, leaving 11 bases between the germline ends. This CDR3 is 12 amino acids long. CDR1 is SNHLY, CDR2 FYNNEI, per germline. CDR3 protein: CATRGISYEQYF. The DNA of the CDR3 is TGTGCCACCCGAGGGATTTCCTACGAGCAGTACTTC.

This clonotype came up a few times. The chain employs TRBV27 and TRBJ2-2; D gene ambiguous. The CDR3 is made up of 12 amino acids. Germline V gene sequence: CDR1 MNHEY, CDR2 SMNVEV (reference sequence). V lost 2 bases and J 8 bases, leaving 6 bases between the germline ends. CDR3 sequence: CASSLTQGELFF. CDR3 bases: TGTGCCAGCAGTTTAACTCAGGGGGAGCTGTTTTTT.

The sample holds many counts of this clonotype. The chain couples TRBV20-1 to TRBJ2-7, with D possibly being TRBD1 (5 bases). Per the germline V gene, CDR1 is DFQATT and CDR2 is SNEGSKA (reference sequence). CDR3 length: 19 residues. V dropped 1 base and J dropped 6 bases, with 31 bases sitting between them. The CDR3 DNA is TGCAGTGCTAGAGGCTACAGGAGAATTGGGTCTCCTACTACGTTCGAGCAGTACTTC. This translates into CSARGYRRIGSPTTFEQYF.

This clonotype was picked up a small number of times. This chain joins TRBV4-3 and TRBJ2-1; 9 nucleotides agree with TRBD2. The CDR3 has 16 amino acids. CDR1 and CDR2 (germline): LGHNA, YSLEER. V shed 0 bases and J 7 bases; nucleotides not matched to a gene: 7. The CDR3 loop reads CASSQDSSGRYNEQFF. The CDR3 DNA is TGCGCCAGCAGCCAAGATAGTAGCGGGAGATATAATGAGCAGTTCTTC.

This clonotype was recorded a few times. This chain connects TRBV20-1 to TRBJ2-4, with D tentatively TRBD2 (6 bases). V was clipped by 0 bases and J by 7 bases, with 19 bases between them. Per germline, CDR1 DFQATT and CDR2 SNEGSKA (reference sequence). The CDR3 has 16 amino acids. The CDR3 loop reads CSARDLRREGVNIQYF. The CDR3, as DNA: TGCAGTGCTAGAGATCTGAGGCGGGAAGGGGTGAACATTCAGTACTTC.

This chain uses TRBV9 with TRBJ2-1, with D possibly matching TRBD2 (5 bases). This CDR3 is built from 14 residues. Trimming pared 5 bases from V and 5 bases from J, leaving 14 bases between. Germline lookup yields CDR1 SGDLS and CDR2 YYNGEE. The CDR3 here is CASRGSLLNNEQFF. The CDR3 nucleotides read TGTGCCAGCAGAGGGAGTCTCCTAAACAATGAGCAGTTCTTC.

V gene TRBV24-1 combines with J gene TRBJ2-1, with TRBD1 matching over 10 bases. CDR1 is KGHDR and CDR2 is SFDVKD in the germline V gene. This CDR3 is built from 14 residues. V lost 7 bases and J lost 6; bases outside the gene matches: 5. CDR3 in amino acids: CATSRQGATNEQFF. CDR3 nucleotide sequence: TGTGCCACCAGCCGACAGGGGGCCACCAATGAGCAGTTCTTC.

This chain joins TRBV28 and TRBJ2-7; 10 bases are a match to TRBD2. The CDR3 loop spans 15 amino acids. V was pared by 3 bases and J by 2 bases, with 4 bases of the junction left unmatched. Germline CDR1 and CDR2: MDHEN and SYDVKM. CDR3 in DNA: TGTGCCAGCAGTTTCGGACTAGCGGAGGCCTACGAGCAGTACTTC. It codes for CASSFGLAEAYEQYF.

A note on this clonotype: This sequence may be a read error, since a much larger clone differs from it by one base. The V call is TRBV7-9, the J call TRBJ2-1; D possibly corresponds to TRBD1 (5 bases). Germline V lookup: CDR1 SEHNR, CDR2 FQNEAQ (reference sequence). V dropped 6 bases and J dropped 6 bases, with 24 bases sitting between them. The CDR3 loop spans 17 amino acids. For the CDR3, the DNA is TGTGCCAGCAGTCTAAACCCAGGGTTCGAGGTGTGCAATGAGCAGTTCTTC. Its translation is CASSLNPGFEVCNEQFF. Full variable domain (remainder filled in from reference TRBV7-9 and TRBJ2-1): DTGVSQNPRHKITKRGQNVTFRCDPISEHNRLYWYRQTLGQGPEFLTYFQNEAQLEKSRLLSDRFSAERPKGSFSTLEIQRTEQGDSAMYLCASSLNPGFEVCNEQFFGPGTRLTVL.

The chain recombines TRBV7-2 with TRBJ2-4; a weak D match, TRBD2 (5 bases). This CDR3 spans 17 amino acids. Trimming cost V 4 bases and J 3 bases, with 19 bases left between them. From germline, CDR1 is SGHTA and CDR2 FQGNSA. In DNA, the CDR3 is TGTGCCAGCAGCTCCTACCCTGAGGGCCAAGGCAAAAACATTCAGTACTTC. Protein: CASSSYPEGQGKNIQYF.

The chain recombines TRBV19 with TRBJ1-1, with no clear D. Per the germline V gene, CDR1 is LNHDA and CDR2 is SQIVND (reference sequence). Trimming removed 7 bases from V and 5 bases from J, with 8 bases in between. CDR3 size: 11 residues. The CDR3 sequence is CASKLGTEAFF. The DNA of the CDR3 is TGTGCCAGTAAACTGGGGACTGAAGCTTTCTTT. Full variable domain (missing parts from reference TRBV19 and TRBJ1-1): DGGITQSPKYLFRKEGQNVTLSCEQNLNHDAMYWYRQDPGQGLRLIYYSQIVNDFQKGDIAEGYSVSREKKESFPLTVTSAQKNPTAFYLCASKLGTEAFFGQGTRLTVV.

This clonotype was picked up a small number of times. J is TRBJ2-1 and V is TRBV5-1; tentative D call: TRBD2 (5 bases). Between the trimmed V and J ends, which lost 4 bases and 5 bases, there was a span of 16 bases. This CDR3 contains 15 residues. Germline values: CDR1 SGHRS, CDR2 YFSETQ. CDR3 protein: CASSADYTPNNEQFF. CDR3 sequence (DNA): TGCGCCAGCAGCGCCGACTATACCCCAAACAATGAGCAGTTCTTC.

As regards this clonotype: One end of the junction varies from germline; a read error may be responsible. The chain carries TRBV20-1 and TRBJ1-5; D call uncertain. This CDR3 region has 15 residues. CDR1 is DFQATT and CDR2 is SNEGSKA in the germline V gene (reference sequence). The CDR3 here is CCARDGKGFDQPQHF. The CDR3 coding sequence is TGCTGTGCTAGAGATGGGAAGGGTTTCGATCAGCCCCAGCATTTT.

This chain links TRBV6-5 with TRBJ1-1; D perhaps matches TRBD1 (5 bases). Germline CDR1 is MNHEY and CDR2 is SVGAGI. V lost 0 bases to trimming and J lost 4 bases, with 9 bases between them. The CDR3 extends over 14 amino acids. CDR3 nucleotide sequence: TGTGCCAGCAGTTACTCTTCGGGGCTCACTGAAGCTTTCTTT. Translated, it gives CASSYSSGLTEAFF.

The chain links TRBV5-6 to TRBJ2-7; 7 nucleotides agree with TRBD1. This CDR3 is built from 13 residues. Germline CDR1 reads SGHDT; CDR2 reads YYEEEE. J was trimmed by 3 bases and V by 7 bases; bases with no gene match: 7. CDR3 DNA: TGTGCCAGCGGAGACAGGGCTATCTACGAGCAGTACTTC. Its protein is CASGDRAIYEQYF.

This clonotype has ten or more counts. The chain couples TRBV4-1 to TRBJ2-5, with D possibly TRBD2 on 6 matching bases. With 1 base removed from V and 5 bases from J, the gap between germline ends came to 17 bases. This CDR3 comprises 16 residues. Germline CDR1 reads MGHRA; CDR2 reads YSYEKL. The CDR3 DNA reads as TGCGCCAGCAGCCAAGGAGGGTTGGGGGGAGTTGAGACCCAGTACTTC. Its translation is CASSQGGLGGVETQYF.